The TCR beta chain described here comes from a study of radiation and T cells in renal cell carcinoma. The CDR3 runs 13 residues. In germline, CDR1 is SGHAT, CDR2 FQNNGV. The J segment lost 2 bases and the V segment lost 5 bases, leaving 2 bases of the junction unmatched. This clone was observed once. This sample's time point: blood 2 weeks post-SBRT. Treatment here: 15 Gy SBRT to primary tumor, nephrectomy 4 weeks later. The assay was immunoSEQ multiplex PCR, and TCRdb's table has in-frame clones only and misses some. The sample lists some 80,000 clones; just over 85% were seen once. The chain uses TRBV11-2 and TRBJ2-5, with 7 bases matching TRBD1. The TCR comes from a woman aged 50 to 65 with renal cell carcinoma. The sample here was blood, taken from a patient whose treatment included radiotherapy and nephrectomy. CDR3 nucleotides: TGTGCCAGCAGCCAGGGACAGCAAGAGACCCAGTACTTC. It yields the protein CASSQGQQETQYF.